The 18 T cell receptor beta chains below come from one sample, sequenced in a study of beta chain features in type 1 diabetes. Expressed TCRB transcripts were sequenced because the isolated RNA had all been reverse transcribed beforehand. Assay: immunoSEQ multiplex PCR; the TCRdb copy retains only in-frame clones and omits some. The sample lists roughly 500,000 clones; about 30% were seen once. The sequenced sample consisted of naive CD4+ T cells from blood. Receptors originate from a man younger than 35 in good health.

This clone was observed once. The chain couples TRBV9 to TRBJ2-2; 12 nucleotides agree with TRBD1. Looked up from germline, CDR1 is SGDLS and CDR2 is YYNGEE. This CDR3 has 16 residues. Unmatched junction bases numbered 7, after V lost 4 bases and J lost 6 bases. Written as DNA, the CDR3 is TGTGCCAGCAGCTTCGGGACAGGGGGCGCGCCCGGGGAGCTGTTTTTT. It is translated as CASSFGTGGAPGELFF. Full variable domain (outside the CDR3, taken from reference TRBV9 and TRBJ2-2): DSGVTQTPKHLITATGQRVTLRCSPRSGDLSVYWYQQSLDQGLQFLIQYYNGEERAKGNILERFSAQQFPDLHSELNLSSLELGDSALYFCASSFGTGGAPGELFFGEGSRLTVL.

This clone turned up a few times. The rearrangement joins TRBV2 to TRBJ2-3; D may correspond to TRBD1 or TRBD2 (6 bases each). Germline values: CDR1 SNHLY, CDR2 FYNNEI. CDR3 length: 16 amino acids. V lost 7 bases to trimming and J lost 0 bases, with 17 bases between them. CDR3 DNA: TGTGCCAGCAACCGCCGTCGGGGGCCGAGCACAGATACGCAGTATTTT. Translating gives CASNRRRGPSTDTQYF.

This clone was detected a few times. The chain is built from TRBV18 and TRBJ2-1, with 14 bases identical to TRBD2. The trim removed 3 bases at V and 7 bases at J, leaving 5 bases unmatched. CDR3 length equals 16 residues. Germline values: CDR1 KGHSH, CDR2 LQKENI. The CDR3: CASSPPGTSGSNEQFF. CDR3 DNA sequence: TGTGCCAGCTCACCTCCCGGGACTAGCGGGAGTAATGAGCAGTTCTTC. Full variable domain (outside the CDR3, taken from reference TRBV18 and TRBJ2-1): NAGVMQNPRHLVRRRGQEARLRCSPMKGHSHVYWYRQLPEEGLKFMVYLQKENIIDESGMPKERFSAEFPKEGPSILRIQQVVRGDSAAYFCASSPPGTSGSNEQFFGPGTRLTVL.

This clone was recorded a few times. This chain uses TRBV28 with TRBJ2-7; TRBD2 is a possible D gene (6 bases). Between the trimmed V and J ends, which lost 5 bases and 3 bases, there was a span of 14 bases. Germline V gives CDR1 MDHEN, CDR2 SYDVKM. The length of the CDR3 is 14 residues. CDR3 sequence (DNA): TGTGCCAGCAGTCAAACTACCGGGGGCTACGAGCAGTACTTC. This encodes CASSQTTGGYEQYF.

This clone came up a few times. The V and J genes are TRBV13 and TRBJ2-1, with TRBD1 matching over 7 bases. Germline values: CDR1 PRHDT, CDR2 FYEKMQ (reference sequence). Germline trimming cut 4 bases from V and 10 bases from J; bases unmatched to any gene: 10. The CDR3 has 14 amino acids. CDR3 protein: CASSSHRGNLEQFF. CDR3 bases: TGTGCCAGCAGCTCACACAGGGGTAATTTGGAGCAGTTCTTC.

The gene calls are TRBV30 and TRBJ2-5; tentatively, D is TRBD1 (6 bases). The ends were cut back, 0 bases at V and 5 bases at J, with 13 bases in the middle. The germline gives CDR1 GTSNPN, CDR2 SVGIG (reference sequence). The CDR3 totals 14 residues. The DNA of the CDR3 is TGTGCCTGGAGTGTAACAGGGCCGGTGGAGACCCAGTACTTC. It encodes CAWSVTGPVETQYF.

The rearrangement uses TRBV2 and TRBJ2-7; perhaps D is TRBD1 or TRBD2 (5 bases each). V dropped 5 bases and J dropped 0 bases, with 11 bases sitting between them. Germline V gives CDR1 SNHLY, CDR2 FYNNEI. The CDR3 length is 14 residues. Written as DNA, the CDR3 is TGTGCCAGCAGTTCGGGGACGGGCTCCTACGAGCAGTACTTC. Amino acids: CASSSGTGSYEQYF.

This clone was observed a handful of times. The chain employs TRBV29-1 and TRBJ2-2, with TRBD2 matching 16 bases. Germline lookup yields CDR1 SQVTM and CDR2 ANQGSEA. This CDR3 comprises 16 residues. Unmatched junction bases numbered 3, after V lost 5 bases and J lost 3 bases. This CDR3 is CSVSGLAGGYTGELFF. The CDR3 DNA reads TGCAGCGTTTCGGGACTAGCGGGAGGGTACACCGGGGAGCTGTTTTTT.

The J gene is TRBJ2-3, the V gene TRBV30; D is perhaps TRBD2 (6 bases). V lost 1 base and J 2 bases, leaving 10 bases between the germline ends. The CDR3 consists of 14 residues. The germline gives CDR1 GTSNPN, CDR2 SVGIG (reference sequence). The CDR3 DNA sequence: TGTGCCTGGAGTGGGGACTCTGCCACAGATACGCAGTATTTT. It encodes CAWSGDSATDTQYF.

Only a few counts were recorded for this clone. The genes are TRBV7-2 and TRBJ2-4, with D uncertain. Trimming removed 0 bases at V and 1 base at J, with 7 bases between. The germline V gene has CDR1 SGHTA and CDR2 FQGNSA. This CDR3 has 15 amino acids. The CDR3 here is CASSLAIEAKNIQYF. The CDR3 DNA is TGTGCCAGCAGCTTAGCCATAGAGGCCAAAAACATTCAGTACTTC.

The rearrangement joins TRBV18 to TRBJ2-1; maybe TRBD2 (5 bases). Deletions cut 5 bases from V and 4 bases from J, with 6 bases between. The CDR3 has 12 residues. Germline assignment: CDR1 KGHSH and CDR2 LQKENI. CDR3 sequence: CASSWEYNEQFF. CDR3 nucleotide sequence: TGTGCCAGCTCATGGGAGTACAATGAGCAGTTCTTC.

The chain combines TRBV14 with TRBJ2-7; no definite D call. Trimming left V 0 bases short and J 4 bases short, with 7 bases between. The germline V gene encodes CDR1 SGHDN and CDR2 FVKESK. This CDR3 comprises 13 residues. Here the CDR3 DNA reads TGTGCCAGCAGCCAAGATTTAGGGTACGAGCAGTACTTC. This codes for CASSQDLGYEQYF.

In its sample, this clone was seen a few times. The same CDR3 also results from other DNA sequences found in this sample. The J gene is TRBJ2-3, the V gene TRBV9; D remains ambiguous. The V end was cut by 0 bases, the J end by 5 bases, with 4 bases between. Germline CDR1 and CDR2: SGDLS and YYNGEE. The length of the CDR3 is 12 residues. CDR3 nucleotide sequence: TGTGCCAGCAGCGTAGTGGAAGATACGCAGTATTTT. Its protein is CASSVVEDTQYF.

The CDR3 sequence is CASSPGGSGRHEQFF. CDR3 bases: TGTGCCAGCAGTCCGGGGGGTAGCGGGAGGCATGAGCAGTTCTTC. The chain uses TRBV27 and TRBJ2-1, with TRBD2 matching over 10 bases. The CDR3 extends over 15 amino acids. V was clipped by 5 bases and J by 8 bases; unmatched bases: 9. Germline V gene sequence: CDR1 MNHEY, CDR2 SMNVEV (reference sequence).

The genes are TRBV4-1 and TRBJ2-7; D perhaps matches TRBD2 (5 bases). Trimming pared 0 bases from V and 4 bases from J, leaving 10 bases between. CDR1 MGHRA and CDR2 YSYEKL come from the germline V gene. The CDR3 covers 14 residues. DNA of the CDR3: TGCGCCAGCAGCCAAGAAGAGGGAGTGTACGAGCAGTACTTC. This gives the protein CASSQEEGVYEQYF.

This clone came up a few times. The rearrangement uses TRBV30 and TRBJ2-5; D might be TRBD1 or TRBD2, each matching 5 bases. Trimming cost V 3 bases and J 0 bases, with 14 bases left between them. Germline-derived CDR1 and CDR2 are GTSNPN and SVGIG (reference sequence). This CDR3 spans 15 amino acids. The CDR3 nucleotides are TGTGCCTGGAGGGACTTGACAGAGTACCAAGAGACCCAGTACTTC. Amino acid sequence: CAWRDLTEYQETQYF.

The genes are TRBV28 and TRBJ2-7; D gene uncertain. Germline V gene lookup returns CDR1 MDHEN and CDR2 SYDVKM. The length of the CDR3 is 11 residues. Trimming shortened V by 10 bases and J by 4 bases, and 11 bases separated the two germline ends. This chain's CDR3 is CAISRRYEQYF. In DNA, the CDR3 is TGTGCCATCTCTCGACGGTACGAGCAGTACTTC.

This chain joins TRBV30 and TRBJ2-7; D is perhaps TRBD2 (7 bases). From germline, CDR1 is GTSNPN and CDR2 SVGIG (reference sequence). V was trimmed by 0 bases and J by 3 bases, leaving 15 bases between them. This CDR3 has 15 residues. The DNA for the CDR3 is TGTGCCTGGAGTGTTTGGGGGGGCGCAATCTACGAGCAGTACTTC. Protein: CAWSVWGGAIYEQYF.